The source of this TCR beta chain is a study of CD8+ T cells in alopecia areata. Study-wide points: Scalp clonality and expanded CD8+ clones among the top 100 showed significant decreases with tofacitinib. Numerous expanded lesional clones remained in scalp and blood during tofacitinib.

The CDR3 sequence is 13 residues long. Germline assignment: CDR1 MNHEY and CDR2 SMNVEV (reference sequence). V was trimmed by 8 bases and J by 4 bases, leaving 12 bases between them. Points on this clone: Antigen specificity is unknown.

The sample's treatment: oral pan-JAK inhibitor, 5-10 mg twice daily. PBMCs provided sorted CD4+ and CD8+ T cells. Extraction of RNA preceded its reverse transcription into cDNA, which served as the sequencing template. Repertoires were generated with immunoSEQ multiplex PCR, while TCRdb's copy carries only in-frame clones and drops some. The sample has about 90,000 clones; roughly 40% are singletons. The receptor was isolated from a human donor with alopecia areata. Sample: CD8+ T cells sorted from blood, taken at week 24, from a patient treated with tofacitinib. V is TRBV27 and J is TRBJ2-1; TRBD1 is a possible D gene (7 bases). The CDR3 here is CASGAGGYNEQFF. The CDR3 DNA is TGTGCCAGCGGAGCAGGGGGGTACAATGAGCAGTTCTTC.